Each of the 8 T cell receptor beta chains below was sequenced from the same sample in a study of T cell changes during pregnancy in multiple sclerosis. Produced via immunoSEQ multiplex PCR; TCRdb's table is partial and in-frame only. This table has about 94,000 clones, 94% appearing once. The sample consisted of peripheral blood, taken in the third trimester of pregnancy. All receptors come from a female donor with multiple sclerosis, enrolled in a pregnancy study.

V is TRBV2 and J is TRBJ1-1; no clear D. V lost 3 bases, J lost 7 bases, and 12 bases lay in between. CDR3 size: 13 residues. Germline CDR1 is SNHLY and CDR2 is FYNNEI. The CDR3 DNA reads as TGTGCCAGCAGTGACAGGCCAAAGGTTGAAGCTTTCTTT. It encodes CASSDRPKVEAFF. Complete variable domain (other parts from reference TRBV2 and TRBJ1-1): EPEVTQTPSHQVTQMGQEVILRCVPISNHLYFYWYRQILGQKVEFLVSFYNNEISEKSEIFDDQFSVERPDGSNFTLKIRSTKLEDSAMYFCASSDRPKVEAFFGQGTRLTVV.

The chain carries TRBV7-6 and TRBJ2-7, with TRBD2 matching 15 bases. The CDR3 runs 16 residues. The V and J ends lost 5 bases and 3 bases, in that order; junction bases with no gene match: 5. Germline-derived CDR1 and CDR2 are SGHVS and FNYEAQ. In DNA form, the CDR3 reads TGTGCCAGCAGCCCCGGGACTAGCGGGAGGAACTACGAGCAGTACTTC. Encoded protein: CASSPGTSGRNYEQYF.

The chain recombines TRBV28 with TRBJ2-1; TRBD1 matches at 10 bases. The V and J ends lost 2 bases and 7 bases, in that order; junction bases with no gene match: 8. Germline loops: CDR1 MDHEN, CDR2 SYDVKM. This CDR3 comprises 16 residues. As DNA, the CDR3 is TGTGCCAGCAGTTTAGGCGGGACAGGGGATCCTAATGAGCAGTTCTTC. This translates into CASSLGGTGDPNEQFF.

CDR3 sequence (DNA): TGTGCCAGCAGCGTAACTGCCCAGGGGTCGGGTAATGAAAAACTGTTTTTT. This encodes CASSVTAQGSGNEKLFF. The rearrangement links TRBV9 to TRBJ1-4; tentative D call: TRBD1 (6 bases). CDR1 is SGDLS and CDR2 is YYNGEE in the germline V gene. This CDR3 contains 17 residues. Trimming cost V 1 base and J 4 bases, with 17 bases left between them.

This clone was seen a few times. The chain joins TRBV5-1 to TRBJ1-1, with 7 bases fitting TRBD1. Per the germline V gene, CDR1 is SGHRS and CDR2 is YFSETQ. The CDR3 runs 13 residues. V lost 7 bases and J lost 7; bases outside the gene matches: 10. CDR3 bases: TGCGCCAGCCGACAACAGGGGCCAGGTGAAGCTTTCTTT. Protein product: CASRQQGPGEAFF.

The rearrangement uses TRBV28 and TRBJ2-1; 12 bases line up with TRBD2. The CDR3 runs 16 residues. The germline CDR1 and CDR2 sequences are MDHEN and SYDVKM. Unmatched junction bases numbered 4, after V lost 6 bases and J lost 1 base. CDR3 loop: CASSLAGGWSYNEQFF. CDR3 in DNA: TGTGCCAGCAGCCTAGCGGGAGGGTGGTCCTACAATGAGCAGTTCTTC.

This clone came up once. The chain combines TRBV10-3 with TRBJ1-3; D gene unclear. The CDR3 length is 15 residues. Trimming stripped 6 bases from V and 0 bases from J, with 12 bases between. Per germline, CDR1 ENHRY and CDR2 SYGVKD. CDR3 nucleotide sequence: TGTGCCATCAGAGGCGGGGATACCTCTGGAAACACCATATATTTT. It specifies CAIRGGDTSGNTIYF.

In DNA, the CDR3 is TGTGCCAGCAGCCTCGGGGTAGCGGGCACTGAAGCTTTCTTT. Translated: CASSLGVAGTEAFF. This chain uses TRBV7-3 with TRBJ1-1; D unresolved. CDR1 is SGHTA, CDR2 FQGTGA, per germline. Trimming stripped 5 bases from V and 4 bases from J, with 14 bases between. The CDR3 runs 14 residues. Full variable domain (remainder filled in from reference TRBV7-3 and TRBJ1-1): GAGVSQTPSNKVTEKGKYVELRCDPISGHTALYWYRQSLGQGPEFLIYFQGTGAADDSGLPNDRFFAVRPEGSVSTLKIQRTERGDSAVYLCASSLGVAGTEAFFGQGTRLTVV.